This entry describes one TCR beta chain. Its antigen is currently unknown. This entry belongs to a study of shared clonotypes between healthy human individuals. Broader study findings: A generally larger estimated richness was seen in naive subsets than in memory subsets.

Germline values: CDR1 MNHEY, CDR2 SVGAGI. The CDR3 has 15 residues. The ends were cut back, 6 bases at V and 4 bases at J, with 18 bases in the middle. CD45RO-negative, CCR7-selected cells formed the naive CD8 fraction, which excluded terminally differentiated effector memory CD45RA+ cells. Sequenced by immunoSEQ multiplex PCR; TCRdb stores in-frame clones only, minus some. The sample consists of about 2 million clones, just under 95% of them appearing once. The sample consisted of naive CD8+ T cells sorted from blood. The chain combines TRBV6-5 with TRBJ1-1; unclear D gene. This clonotype was obtained from a man in his late teens or twenties in good health. The CDR3 protein is CASSRSLPHGTEAFF. In DNA form, the CDR3 reads TGTGCCAGCAGCCGCTCACTCCCTCATGGCACTGAAGCTTTCTTT.